This T cell receptor (beta chain) emerged from a study of T cells in localized non-small cell lung cancer. Using immunoSEQ multiplex PCR, the repertoire was profiled, and TCRdb retains in-frame clones only, with some absent. The data show 20,000 to 30,000 clones, with 86% seen just once and more than 0.95% held by the top ten. CDR1 is SGHAT and CDR2 is FQNNGV in the germline V gene. Trimming shortened V by 6 bases and J by 0 bases, and 18 bases separated the two germline ends. CDR3 length: 17 residues. This rearrangement joins TRBV11-2 to TRBJ1-3; D ambiguous. The sample was peripheral blood, taken before any cancer treatment. This TCR derives from a woman between 35 and 70 years old with stage I lung adenocarcinoma. The CDR3 here is CASSRDWPGDSGNTIYF. CDR3 in DNA: TGTGCCAGCAGTCGAGATTGGCCAGGCGACTCTGGAAACACCATATATTTT.